The 8 T cell receptor beta chains given below trace back to one sample, sequenced in a study of blood T cell repertoires in COVID-19. The protocol was immunoSEQ multiplex PCR, while the TCRdb copy is restricted to in-frame clones and leaves out a portion. The table includes 350,000 or so clones, roughly 87% detected once. Sequencing was performed on peripheral blood. The receptor set was obtained from a woman aged 60-75 years with COVID-19, enrolled during active disease.

This chain's CDR3 is CASSLYLNTQYF. CDR3 sequence (DNA): TGTGCCAGCTCACTGTACTTGAATACGCAGTATTTT. This chain uses TRBV18 with TRBJ2-3; D remains unclear. CDR1 is KGHSH, CDR2 LQKENI, per germline. The V end was cut by 4 bases, the J end by 7 bases, with 9 bases between. This CDR3 comprises 12 residues.

As DNA, the CDR3 is TGTGCCAGTAGACAGGCTGGAAACACCATATATTTT. This codes for CASRQAGNTIYF. This chain joins TRBV19 and TRBJ1-3; TRBD1 might be the D (5 bases). Germline V gives CDR1 LNHDA, CDR2 SQIVND (reference sequence). Trimming cost V 6 bases and J 2 bases, with 5 bases left between them. This CDR3 is 12 amino acids long.

The chain uses TRBV7-9 and TRBJ2-1; 8 nucleotides align to TRBD2. The CDR3 contains 14 residues. After removal of 6 bases from V and 5 bases from J, the junction contained 6 bases not matched to a gene. The germline V gene encodes CDR1 SEHNR and CDR2 FQNEAQ (reference sequence). The CDR3 reads CASRLAGGHNEQFF. In DNA, the CDR3 is TGTGCCAGCAGGCTGGCGGGGGGCCACAATGAGCAGTTCTTC.

V is TRBV9 and J is TRBJ2-5; 7 bases fit TRBD2. Trimming at V came to 3 bases and at J to 5 bases, leaving 10 bases not matched to a gene. Germline loops: CDR1 SGDLS, CDR2 YYNGEE. This CDR3 comprises 15 residues. The CDR3 DNA reads as TGTGCCAGCAGCGCGATCGGGACTATTCCGGAGACCCAGTACTTC. Its protein product is CASSAIGTIPETQYF.

V and J are TRBV2 and TRBJ2-3; the match to TRBD2 covers 9 bases. The germline CDR1 and CDR2 sequences are SNHLY and FYNNEI. This CDR3 region has 16 residues. The J segment lost 5 bases and the V segment lost 5 bases, leaving 11 bases of the junction unmatched. In DNA form, the CDR3 reads TGTGCCAGCAGTTTTGCGGGGGGGCGGGTCATAGATACGCAGTATTTT. This encodes CASSFAGGRVIDTQYF.

About this clone: The same CDR3 arises from other DNA sequences in this sample as well. The chain couples TRBV5-1 to TRBJ1-6, with unresolved D. The V end was cut by 2 bases, the J end by 0 bases, with 6 bases between. The germline V gene encodes CDR1 SGHRS and CDR2 YFSETQ. The CDR3 sequence is 15 residues long. The CDR3 loop reads CASSLGSSYNSPLHF. CDR3 nucleotides: TGCGCCAGCAGCTTAGGGAGCTCCTATAATTCACCCCTCCACTTT.

The chain recombines TRBV19 with TRBJ2-5, with a weak D call TRBD1 (6 bases). This CDR3 has 14 residues. Per germline, CDR1 LNHDA and CDR2 SQIVND (reference sequence). The V end was cut by 4 bases, the J end by 5 bases, with 14 bases between. CDR3 residues: CASSNRRTVETQYF. The DNA for the CDR3 is TGTGCCAGTAGTAACCGGAGGACAGTTGAGACCCAGTACTTC.

J is TRBJ2-7 and V is TRBV7-2; a possible D gene is TRBD1 (5 bases). CDR1 SGHTA and CDR2 FQGNSA come from the germline V gene. The germline V and J ends were trimmed by 5 bases and 6 bases, with 14 bases remaining between them. The CDR3 has 13 residues. CDR3 protein: CASSTRQGLEQYF. CDR3 sequence (DNA): TGTGCCAGCAGCACTCGGCAGGGTCTCGAGCAGTACTTC.